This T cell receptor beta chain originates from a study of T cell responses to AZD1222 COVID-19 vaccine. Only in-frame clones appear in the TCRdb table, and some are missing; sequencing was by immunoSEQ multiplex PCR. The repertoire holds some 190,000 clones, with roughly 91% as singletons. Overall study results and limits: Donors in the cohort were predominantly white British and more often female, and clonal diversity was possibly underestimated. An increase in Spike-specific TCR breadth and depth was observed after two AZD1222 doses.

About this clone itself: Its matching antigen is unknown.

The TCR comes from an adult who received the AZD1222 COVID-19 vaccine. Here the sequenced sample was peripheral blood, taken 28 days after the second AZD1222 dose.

The DNA of the CDR3 is TGCGCCAGCAGCCGGGACAGTGGCACTGAAGCTTTCTTT. Residues: CASSRDSGTEAFF. V and J are TRBV5-1 and TRBJ1-1, with 7 bases identical to TRBD1. The germline V gene has CDR1 SGHRS and CDR2 YFSETQ. The CDR3 has 13 amino acids. The ends lost 4 bases at V and 4 bases at J; junction bases unmatched: 4.